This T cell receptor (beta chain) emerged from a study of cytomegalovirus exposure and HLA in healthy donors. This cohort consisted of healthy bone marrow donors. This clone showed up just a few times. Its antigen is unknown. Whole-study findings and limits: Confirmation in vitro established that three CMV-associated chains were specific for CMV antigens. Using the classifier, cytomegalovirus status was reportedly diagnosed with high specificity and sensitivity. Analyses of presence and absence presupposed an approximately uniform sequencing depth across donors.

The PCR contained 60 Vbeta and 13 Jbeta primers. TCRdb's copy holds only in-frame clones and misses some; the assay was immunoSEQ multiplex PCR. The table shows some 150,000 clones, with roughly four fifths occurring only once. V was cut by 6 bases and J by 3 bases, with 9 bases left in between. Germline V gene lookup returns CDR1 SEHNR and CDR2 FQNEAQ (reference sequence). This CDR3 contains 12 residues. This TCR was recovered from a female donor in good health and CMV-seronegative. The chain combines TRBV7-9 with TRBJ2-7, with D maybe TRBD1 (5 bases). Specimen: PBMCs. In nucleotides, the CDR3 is TGTGCCAGCAGACAAACAGGCTACGAGCAGTACTTC. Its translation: CASRQTGYEQYF. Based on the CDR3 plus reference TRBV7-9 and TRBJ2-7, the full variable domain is DTGVSQNPRHKITKRGQNVTFRCDPISEHNRLYWYRQTLGQGPEFLTYFQNEAQLEKSRLLSDRFSAERPKGSFSTLEIQRTEQGDSAMYLCASRQTGYEQYFGPGTRLTVT.